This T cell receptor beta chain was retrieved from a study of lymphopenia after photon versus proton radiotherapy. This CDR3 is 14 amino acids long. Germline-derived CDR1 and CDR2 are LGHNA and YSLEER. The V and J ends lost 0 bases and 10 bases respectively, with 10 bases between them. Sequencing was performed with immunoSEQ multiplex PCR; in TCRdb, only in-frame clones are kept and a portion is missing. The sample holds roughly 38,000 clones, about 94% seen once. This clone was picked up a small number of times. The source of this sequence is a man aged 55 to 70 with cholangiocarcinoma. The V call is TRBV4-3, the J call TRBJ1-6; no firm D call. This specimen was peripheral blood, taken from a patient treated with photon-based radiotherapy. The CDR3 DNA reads TGCGCCAGCAGCCAAGATCAAAGAGTATCACCCCTCCACTTT. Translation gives CASSQDQRVSPLHF.